Shown below are 19 T cell receptor beta chains from a single sample sequenced in a study of T cell responses to AZD1222 COVID-19 vaccine. Generated by immunoSEQ multiplex PCR, the TCRdb table keeps only in-frame clones and is missing some. The data hold around 180,000 clones, with approximately 86% observed a single time. The source material was peripheral blood, sampled on day 0 of AZD1222 vaccination. The receptor set was obtained from an adult in good health.

V is TRBV9 and J is TRBJ2-2, with 8 bases aligning to TRBD2. Trimming cost V 3 bases and J 4 bases; bases outside gene matches: 11. Germline V lookup: CDR1 SGDLS, CDR2 YYNGEE. The CDR3 sequence is 17 residues long. CDR3: CASSGLAGLPPTGELFF. CDR3 nucleotides: TGTGCCAGCAGCGGGCTAGCGGGCCTCCCTCCCACCGGGGAGCTGTTTTTT.

This chain connects TRBV6-6 to TRBJ1-2; a weak D match, TRBD1 (5 bases). Trimming removed 2 bases from V and 8 bases from J, with 9 bases in between. Germline V CDR1 and CDR2: MNHNY, SVGAGI (reference sequence). This CDR3 is 12 amino acids long. As DNA, the CDR3 is TGTGCCAGCAGTTACGAGGGGCAGGGCTACACCTTC. Protein product: CASSYEGQGYTF.

The genes are TRBV6-2 or TRBV6-3 and TRBJ2-5; D gene uncertain. The V end was cut by 5 bases, the J end by 5 bases, with 12 bases between. In germline, CDR1 is MNHEY, CDR2 SVGEGT. The CDR3 is 13 amino acids. The CDR3 bases are TGTGCCAGCAGTATACCAGGAAGGGAGACCCAGTACTTC. Protein: CASSIPGRETQYF.

This rearrangement joins TRBV28 to TRBJ1-2; tentative D call: TRBD1 (5 bases). Looked up from germline, CDR1 is MDHEN and CDR2 is SYDVKM. V lost 6 bases and J lost 4, with 15 bases in between. CDR3 length: 14 amino acids. The CDR3 loop is CASSAPGVLYGYTF. The DNA for the CDR3 is TGTGCCAGCAGCGCCCCGGGGGTCCTCTATGGCTACACCTTC.

The chain recombines TRBV6-5 with TRBJ2-7, with 8 positions matching TRBD1. The CDR3 sequence is 14 residues long. Germline V gene sequence: CDR1 MNHEY, CDR2 SVGAGI. Trimming at V came to 7 bases and at J to 2 bases, leaving 7 bases not matched to a gene. The CDR3 region has the DNA TGTGCCAGCACAGGGGGCACCGGGGCCTACGAGCAGTACTTC. Residues: CASTGGTGAYEQYF.

This CDR3 is CASSPGQGADTQYF. As DNA, the CDR3 is TGTGCCAGCTCACCGGGACAGGGGGCAGATACGCAGTATTTT. The gene calls are TRBV18 and TRBJ2-3; TRBD1 matches at 11 bases. From germline, CDR1 is KGHSH and CDR2 LQKENI. J was trimmed by 4 bases and V by 3 bases; bases with no gene match: 0. CDR3 size: 14 residues. Complete variable domain (other parts from reference TRBV18 and TRBJ2-3): NAGVMQNPRHLVRRRGQEARLRCSPMKGHSHVYWYRQLPEEGLKFMVYLQKENIIDESGMPKERFSAEFPKEGPSILRIQQVVRGDSAAYFCASSPGQGADTQYFGPGTRLTVL.

The chain is built from TRBV9 and TRBJ1-1, with TRBD1 matching 7 bases. V was pared by 8 bases and J by 6 bases, with 13 bases of the junction left unmatched. The germline CDR1 and CDR2 sequences are SGDLS and YYNGEE. The CDR3 has 14 residues. CDR3: CASSPPTGVAEAFF. The CDR3 coding sequence is TGTGCCAGTAGCCCACCTACAGGGGTCGCTGAAGCTTTCTTT.

V and J are TRBV20-1 and TRBJ2-3; D is unclear. V lost 4 bases, J lost 3 bases, and 2 bases lay in between. CDR3 size: 10 residues. Germline CDR1 is DFQATT and CDR2 is SNEGSKA (reference sequence). The CDR3 here is CSAKTDTQYF. The CDR3 DNA is TGCAGTGCTAAGACAGATACGCAGTATTTT.

The chain uses TRBV30 and TRBJ1-2; no clear D. Per the germline V gene, CDR1 is GTSNPN and CDR2 is SVGIG (reference sequence). This CDR3 comprises 13 residues. With 4 bases removed from V and 5 bases from J, the gap between germline ends came to 14 bases. This CDR3 is CAWTKANPYGYTF. CDR3 DNA: TGTGCCTGGACAAAGGCAAACCCATATGGCTACACCTTC.

Remarks on this clone: Sequence at one end of the junction differs from germline and may be a read error. The rearrangement joins TRBV6-1 to TRBJ2-1; 9 bases are shared with TRBD1. This CDR3 is built from 16 residues. Per germline, CDR1 MNHNS and CDR2 SASEGT. The chain's CDR3 is CASSEDRGGSGNEQFF. The CDR3, as DNA: TGTGCCAGCAGCGAAGACAGGGGGGGGTCAGGCAATGAGCAGTTCTTC.

This sequence joins TRBV30 and TRBJ2-3, with 7 bases matching TRBD2. Germline CDR1 GTSNPN, CDR2 SVGIG (reference sequence). CDR3 size: 15 residues. The J segment lost 4 bases and the V segment lost 8 bases, leaving 15 bases of the junction unmatched. The CDR3 sequence: CARAPSGERADTQYF. CDR3 in DNA: TGTGCCCGCGCCCCCAGCGGGGAAAGGGCAGATACGCAGTATTTT.

The genes are TRBV19 and TRBJ2-7, with 12 bases lining up with TRBD1. V trimming: 5 bases; J trimming: 2 bases; junction bases outside the gene matches: 4. Germline CDR1 reads LNHDA; CDR2 reads SQIVND (reference sequence). The CDR3 extends over 15 amino acids. This CDR3 reads CASSFGTGGTYEQYF. CDR3 coding DNA: TGTGCCAGTAGTTTCGGGACAGGGGGCACCTACGAGCAGTACTTC.

The chain uses TRBV6-5 and TRBJ1-6, with TRBD1 matching over 9 bases. CDR1 is MNHEY and CDR2 is SVGAGI in the germline V gene. The CDR3 extends over 15 amino acids. V dropped 6 bases and J dropped 5; count of bases not matched to a gene: 5. CDR3 region: CASSLQGADNSPLHF. The DNA of the CDR3 is TGTGCCAGCAGCTTACAGGGGGCGGATAATTCACCCCTCCACTTT.

The V gene is TRBV11-2, the J gene TRBJ2-1; D gene unclear. CDR3 length equals 12 residues. Trimming removed 5 bases at V and 7 bases at J, with 9 bases between. Germline CDR1 reads SGHAT; CDR2 reads FQNNGV. The DNA for the CDR3 is TGTGCCAGCAGCCTTCAGAGGAATGAGCAGTTCTTC. Encoded protein: CASSLQRNEQFF.

The chain uses TRBV9 and TRBJ1-2; D gene unclear. The V end lost 0 bases, the J end lost 6 bases, and 6 bases lay between the germline ends. Per germline, CDR1 SGDLS and CDR2 YYNGEE. This CDR3 has 12 amino acids. The CDR3 DNA reads as TGTGCCAGCAGCGTAGGCGGTAATGGCTACACCTTC. Protein: CASSVGGNGYTF.

The V gene is TRBV7-8, the J gene TRBJ2-5; D assignment may be TRBD1 or TRBD2 (5 bases each). The V gene's germline CDR1 is SGHVS and CDR2 FQNEAQ. The V and J ends lost 1 base and 0 bases respectively, with 9 bases between them. The CDR3 loop spans 15 amino acids. For the CDR3, the DNA is TGTGCCAGCAGCTTAGGGGACGCCTACCAAGAGACCCAGTACTTC. Translating gives CASSLGDAYQETQYF.

V usage is TRBV14 and J usage is TRBJ2-5; TRBD2 aligns across 9 bases. Germline V gene sequence: CDR1 SGHDN, CDR2 FVKESK. The V segment lost 0 bases and the J segment 1 base; nucleotides outside the gene matches: 3. This CDR3 contains 16 residues. The CDR3, as DNA: TGTGCCAGCAGCCAAGAAGCGGGAGGATTCCAAGAGACCCAGTACTTC. Protein: CASSQEAGGFQETQYF. The full variable domain, its missing parts supplied by reference TRBV14 and TRBJ2-5, is EAGVTQFPSHSVIEKGQTVTLRCDPISGHDNLYWYRRVMGKEIKFLLHFVKESKQDESGMPNNRFLAERTGGTYSTLKVQPAELEDSGVYFCASSQEAGGFQETQYFGPGTRLLVL.

This chain uses TRBV19 with TRBJ2-1, with D possibly TRBD1 on 6 matching bases. Germline CDR1 is LNHDA and CDR2 is SQIVND (reference sequence). The CDR3 runs to 15 residues. V lost 3 bases and J 4 bases, leaving 13 bases between the germline ends. CDR3 sequence: CASSIVGTLYNEQFF. In DNA, the CDR3 is TGTGCCAGTAGTATCGTCGGGACACTATACAATGAGCAGTTCTTC.

This chain joins TRBV11-1 and TRBJ2-3; 7 nucleotides align to TRBD1. The trim removed 0 bases at V and 1 base at J, leaving 7 bases unmatched. This CDR3 comprises 17 residues. The germline CDR1 and CDR2 sequences are SGHAT and FQDESV (reference sequence). DNA for the CDR3: TGTGCCAGCAGCTTAGCCCCCCCAGGGGGTGGCACAGATACGCAGTATTTT. Translated: CASSLAPPGGGTDTQYF.